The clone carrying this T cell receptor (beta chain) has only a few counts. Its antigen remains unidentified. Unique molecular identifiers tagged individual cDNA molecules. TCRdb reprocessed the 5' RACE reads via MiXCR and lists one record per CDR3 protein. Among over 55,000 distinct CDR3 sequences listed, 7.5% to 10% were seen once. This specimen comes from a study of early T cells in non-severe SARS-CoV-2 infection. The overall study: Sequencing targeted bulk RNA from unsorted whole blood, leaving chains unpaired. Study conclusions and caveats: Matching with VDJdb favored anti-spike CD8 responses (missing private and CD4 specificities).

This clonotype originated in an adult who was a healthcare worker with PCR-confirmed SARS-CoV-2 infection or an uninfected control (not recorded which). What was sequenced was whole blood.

CDR3 sequence reads: CASSSDSGGNYNEQFF. The CDR3 bases are TGCGCCAGCAGCTCCGATAGCGGGGGGAATTACAATGAGCAGTTCTTC. The V call is TRBV5-1, the J call TRBJ2-1; 10 bases agree with TRBD2. Germline-derived CDR1 and CDR2 are SGHRS and YFSETQ. With V trimmed by 3 bases and J by 4 bases, 7 bases remained unmatched. The CDR3 spans 16 residues.